Listed here is a single T cell receptor (beta chain). This entry is derived from a study of T cell responses to AZD1222 COVID-19 vaccine. V was cut by 6 bases and J by 3 bases, with 11 bases left in between. The germline gives CDR1 MDHEN, CDR2 SYDVKM. There are 13 residues in the CDR3. The repertoire was sequenced with immunoSEQ multiplex PCR; TCRdb's copy has only in-frame clones and lacks some. The data contain about 140,000 clones, 70% to 90% of them seen just once; the ten biggest clones take up approximately 4.8%. This chain joins TRBV28 and TRBJ1-1; D is possibly TRBD1 (5 bases). The specimen was peripheral blood, collected on day 0 of AZD1222 vaccination. The receptor was isolated from an adult in good health. Written as DNA, the CDR3 is TGTGCCAGCAGATACGGGGGGGACACTGAAGCTTTCTTT. Encoded protein: CASRYGGDTEAFF. The complete variable domain, with remaining parts taken from reference TRBV28 and TRBJ1-1, reads DVKVTQSSRYLVKRTGEKVFLECVQDMDHENMFWYRQDPGLGLRLIYFSYDVKMKEKGDIPEGYSVSREKKERFSLILESASTNQTSMYLCASRYGGDTEAFFGQGTRLTVV.